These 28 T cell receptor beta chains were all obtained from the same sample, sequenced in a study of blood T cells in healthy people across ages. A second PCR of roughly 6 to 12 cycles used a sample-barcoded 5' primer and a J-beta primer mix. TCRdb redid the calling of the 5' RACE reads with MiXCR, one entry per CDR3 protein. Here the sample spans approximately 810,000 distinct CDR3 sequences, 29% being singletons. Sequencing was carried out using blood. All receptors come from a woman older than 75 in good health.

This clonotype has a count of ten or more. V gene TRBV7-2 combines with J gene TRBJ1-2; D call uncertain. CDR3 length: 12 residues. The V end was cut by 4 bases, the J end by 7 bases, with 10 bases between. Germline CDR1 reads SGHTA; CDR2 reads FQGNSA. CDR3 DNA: TGTGCCAGCAGCTCCTCTTGGAGTGGCTACACCTTC. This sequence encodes CASSSSWSGYTF.

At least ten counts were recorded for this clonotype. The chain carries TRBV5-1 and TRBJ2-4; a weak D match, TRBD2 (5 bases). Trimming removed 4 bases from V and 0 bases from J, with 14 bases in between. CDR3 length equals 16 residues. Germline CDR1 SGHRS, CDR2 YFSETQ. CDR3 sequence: CASSPYGELAKNIQYF. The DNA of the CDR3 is TGCGCCAGCAGCCCCTACGGGGAATTAGCCAAAAACATTCAGTACTTC.

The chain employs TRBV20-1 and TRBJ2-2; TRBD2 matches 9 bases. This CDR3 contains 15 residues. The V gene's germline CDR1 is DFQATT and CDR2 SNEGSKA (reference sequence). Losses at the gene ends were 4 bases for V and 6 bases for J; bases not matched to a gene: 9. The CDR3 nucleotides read TGCAGTGCTAACCGAGCGGGGGGCAGGTCCGGGGAGCTGTTTTTT. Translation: CSANRAGGRSGELFF.

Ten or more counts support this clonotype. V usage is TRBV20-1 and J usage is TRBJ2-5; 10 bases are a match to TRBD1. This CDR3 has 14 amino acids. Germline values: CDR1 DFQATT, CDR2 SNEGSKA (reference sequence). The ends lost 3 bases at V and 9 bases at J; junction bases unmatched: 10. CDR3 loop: CSASHRGQGSPQYF. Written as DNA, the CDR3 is TGCAGTGCTAGCCACAGGGGACAGGGGTCCCCCCAGTACTTC.

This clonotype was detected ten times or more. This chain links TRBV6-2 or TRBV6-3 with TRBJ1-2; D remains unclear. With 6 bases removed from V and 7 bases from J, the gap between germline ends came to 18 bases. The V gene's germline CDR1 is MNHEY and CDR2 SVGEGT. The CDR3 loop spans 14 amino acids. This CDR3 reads CASSSGKGIGGYTF. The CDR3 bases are TGTGCCAGCAGCAGTGGGAAGGGAATCGGTGGCTACACCTTC.

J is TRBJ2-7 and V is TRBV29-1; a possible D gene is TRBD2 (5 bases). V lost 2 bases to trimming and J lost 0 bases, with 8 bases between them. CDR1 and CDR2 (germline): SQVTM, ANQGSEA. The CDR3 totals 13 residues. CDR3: CSVESGNSYEQYF. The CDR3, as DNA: TGCAGCGTTGAATCCGGGAACTCCTACGAGCAGTACTTC.

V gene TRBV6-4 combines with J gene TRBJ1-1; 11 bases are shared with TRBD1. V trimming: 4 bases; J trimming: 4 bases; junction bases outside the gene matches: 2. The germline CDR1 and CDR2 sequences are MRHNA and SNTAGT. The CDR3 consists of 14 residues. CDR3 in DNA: TGTGCCAGCAGTGGGACAGGGGGCACCACTGAAGCTTTCTTT. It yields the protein CASSGTGGTTEAFF.

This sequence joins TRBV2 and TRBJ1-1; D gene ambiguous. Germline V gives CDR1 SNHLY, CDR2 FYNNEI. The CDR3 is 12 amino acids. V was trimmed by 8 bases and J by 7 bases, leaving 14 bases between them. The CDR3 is CASGQGRIEAFF. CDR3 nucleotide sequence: TGTGCCAGCGGCCAAGGGCGGATTGAAGCTTTCTTT.

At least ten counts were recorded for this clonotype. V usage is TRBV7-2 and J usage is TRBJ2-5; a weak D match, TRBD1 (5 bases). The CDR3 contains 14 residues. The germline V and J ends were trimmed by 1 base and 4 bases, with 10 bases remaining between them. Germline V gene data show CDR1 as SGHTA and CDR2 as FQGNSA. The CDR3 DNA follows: TGTGCCAGCAGCTTAGTGGGGCCCCGAGAGACCCAGTACTTC. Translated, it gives CASSLVGPRETQYF. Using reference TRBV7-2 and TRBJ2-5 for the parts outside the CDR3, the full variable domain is GAGVSQSPSNKVTEKGKDVELRCDPISGHTALYWYRQSLGQGLEFLIYFQGNSAPDKSGLPSDRFSAERTGGSVSTLTIQRTQQEDSAVYLCASSLVGPRETQYFGPGTRLLVL.

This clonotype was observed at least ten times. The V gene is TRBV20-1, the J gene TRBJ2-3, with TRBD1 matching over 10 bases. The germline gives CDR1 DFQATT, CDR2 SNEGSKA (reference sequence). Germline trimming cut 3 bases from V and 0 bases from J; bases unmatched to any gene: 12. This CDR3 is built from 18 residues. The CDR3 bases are TGCAGTGCTAGGGGTTCGGGGGACAGGGGCATTAGCACAGATACGCAGTATTTT. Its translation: CSARGSGDRGISTDTQYF.

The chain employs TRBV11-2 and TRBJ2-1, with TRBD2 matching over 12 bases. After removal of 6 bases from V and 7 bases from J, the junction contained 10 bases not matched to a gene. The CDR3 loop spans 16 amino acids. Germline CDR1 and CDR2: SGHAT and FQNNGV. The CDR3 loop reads CASRYSGLAGHNEQFF. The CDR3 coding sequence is TGTGCCAGCAGGTATAGCGGACTAGCGGGGCATAATGAGCAGTTCTTC.

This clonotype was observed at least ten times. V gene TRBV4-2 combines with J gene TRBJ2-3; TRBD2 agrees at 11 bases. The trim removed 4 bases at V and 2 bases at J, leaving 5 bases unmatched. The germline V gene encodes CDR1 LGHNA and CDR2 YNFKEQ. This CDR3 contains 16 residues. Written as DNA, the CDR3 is TGTGCCAGCAGCCCCGCACTAGCGGGGGACACAGATACGCAGTATTTT. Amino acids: CASSPALAGDTDTQYF.

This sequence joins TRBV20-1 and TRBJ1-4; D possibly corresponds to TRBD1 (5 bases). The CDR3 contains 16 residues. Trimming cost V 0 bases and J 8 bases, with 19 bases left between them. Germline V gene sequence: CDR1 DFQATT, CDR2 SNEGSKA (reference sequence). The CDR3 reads CSARDLAGLRGEKLFF. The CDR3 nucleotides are TGCAGTGCTAGAGATTTAGCGGGACTTCGGGGCGAAAAACTGTTTTTT.

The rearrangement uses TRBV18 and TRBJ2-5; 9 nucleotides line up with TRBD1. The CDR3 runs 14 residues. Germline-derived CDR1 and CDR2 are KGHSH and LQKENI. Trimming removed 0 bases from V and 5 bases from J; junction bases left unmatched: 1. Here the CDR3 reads CASSPPGQGETQYF. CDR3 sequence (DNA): TGTGCCAGCTCACCACCGGGACAGGGTGAGACCCAGTACTTC.

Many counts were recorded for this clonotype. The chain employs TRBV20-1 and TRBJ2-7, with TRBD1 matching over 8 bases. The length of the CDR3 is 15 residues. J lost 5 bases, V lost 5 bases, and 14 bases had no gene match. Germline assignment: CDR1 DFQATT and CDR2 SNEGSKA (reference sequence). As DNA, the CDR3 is TGCAGTGCTCACCTCCGGGACAGGTCGTTAGACGAGCAGTACTTC. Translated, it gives CSAHLRDRSLDEQYF.

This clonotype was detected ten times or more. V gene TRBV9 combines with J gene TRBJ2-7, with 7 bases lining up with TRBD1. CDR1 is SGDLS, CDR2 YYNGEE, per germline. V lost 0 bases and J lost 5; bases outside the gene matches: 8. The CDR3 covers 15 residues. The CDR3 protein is CASSVEQTGTHEQYF. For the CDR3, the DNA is TGTGCCAGCAGCGTAGAACAGACAGGGACCCACGAGCAGTACTTC. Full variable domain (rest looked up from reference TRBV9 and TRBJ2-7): DSGVTQTPKHLITATGQRVTLRCSPRSGDLSVYWYQQSLDQGLQFLIQYYNGEERAKGNILERFSAQQFPDLHSELNLSSLELGDSALYFCASSVEQTGTHEQYFGPGTRLTVT.

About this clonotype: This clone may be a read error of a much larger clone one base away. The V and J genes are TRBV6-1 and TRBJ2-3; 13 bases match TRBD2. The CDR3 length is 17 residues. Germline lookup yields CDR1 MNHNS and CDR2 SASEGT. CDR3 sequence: CASSLRTSGGTLDMQYF. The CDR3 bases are TGTGCCAGCAGTCTTAGGACTAGCGGGGGTACCCTAGATATGCAGTATTTT.

The CDR3 region is CASRVGSGHNEQFF. The CDR3 DNA is TGTGCCAGCAGGGTAGGTTCGGGGCACAATGAGCAGTTCTTC. The chain links TRBV7-9 to TRBJ2-1; D possibly uses TRBD1 or TRBD2 (5 bases each). The CDR3 covers 14 residues. In germline, CDR1 is SEHNR, CDR2 FQNEAQ (reference sequence). Trimming took 6 bases from V and 5 from J, leaving 14 bases between them.

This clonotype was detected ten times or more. Here the CDR3 reads CSVRLQWADGKLFF. The DNA of the CDR3 is TGCAGCGTGAGGCTCCAGTGGGCGGATGGGAAACTGTTTTTT. This chain links TRBV29-1 with TRBJ1-4; D call uncertain. The CDR3 has 14 residues. Trimming took off 6 bases at V and 11 bases at J, with 22 bases between the two ends. The germline V gene has CDR1 SQVTM and CDR2 ANQGSEA.

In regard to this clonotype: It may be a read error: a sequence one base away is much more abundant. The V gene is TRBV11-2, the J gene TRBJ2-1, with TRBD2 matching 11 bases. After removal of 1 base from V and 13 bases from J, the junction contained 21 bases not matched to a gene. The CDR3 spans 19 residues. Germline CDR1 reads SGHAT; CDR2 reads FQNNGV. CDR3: CASSLVPHGSGGASETQFF. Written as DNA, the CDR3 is TGTGCCAGCAGCTTAGTCCCCCATGGTAGCGGGGGGGCTAGTGAGACCCAGTTCTTC.

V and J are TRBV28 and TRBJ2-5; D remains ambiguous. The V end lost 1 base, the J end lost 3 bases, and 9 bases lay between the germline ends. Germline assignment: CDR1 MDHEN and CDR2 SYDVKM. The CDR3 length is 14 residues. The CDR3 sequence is CASSLFELKETQYF. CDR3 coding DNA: TGTGCCAGCAGTTTATTCGAGCTAAAAGAGACCCAGTACTTC.

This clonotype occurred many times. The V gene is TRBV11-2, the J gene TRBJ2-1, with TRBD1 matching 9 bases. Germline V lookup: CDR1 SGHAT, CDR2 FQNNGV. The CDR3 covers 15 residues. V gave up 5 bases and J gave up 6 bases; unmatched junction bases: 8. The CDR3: CASSRSTGQGNEQFF. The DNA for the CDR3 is TGTGCCAGCAGCAGATCTACGGGACAGGGCAATGAGCAGTTCTTC.

The CDR3 sequence: CASSVGTSLNEQYF. DNA for the CDR3: TGTGCCAGCAGCGTAGGGACTAGCCTTAACGAGCAGTACTTC. The chain employs TRBV5-4 and TRBJ2-7; 9 bases map to TRBD2. J was trimmed by 5 bases and V by 4 bases; bases with no gene match: 7. This CDR3 has 14 amino acids. Germline loops: CDR1 SGHNT, CDR2 YYREEE (reference sequence).

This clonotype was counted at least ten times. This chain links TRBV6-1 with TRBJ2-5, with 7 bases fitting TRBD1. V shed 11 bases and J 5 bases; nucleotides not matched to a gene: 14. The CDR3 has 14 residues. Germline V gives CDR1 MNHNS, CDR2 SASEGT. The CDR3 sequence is CASALVRGQETQYF. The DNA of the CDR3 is TGTGCCTCAGCACTGGTTAGGGGGCAGGAGACCCAGTACTTC.

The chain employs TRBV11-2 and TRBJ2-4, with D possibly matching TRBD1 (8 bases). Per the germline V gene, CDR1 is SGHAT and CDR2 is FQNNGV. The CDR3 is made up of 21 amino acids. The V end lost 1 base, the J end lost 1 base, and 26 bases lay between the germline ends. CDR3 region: CASSLGVGRTGFGPAKNIQYF. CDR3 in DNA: TGTGCCAGCAGCTTAGGGGTCGGGAGGACAGGGTTTGGCCCGGCCAAAAACATTCAGTACTTC.

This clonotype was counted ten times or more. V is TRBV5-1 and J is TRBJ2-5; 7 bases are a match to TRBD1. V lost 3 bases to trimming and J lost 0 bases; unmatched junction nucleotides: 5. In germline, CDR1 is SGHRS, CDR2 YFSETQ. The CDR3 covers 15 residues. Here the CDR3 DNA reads TGCGCCAGCAGCTCCCCGGACAGGAACCAAGAGACCCAGTACTTC. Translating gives CASSSPDRNQETQYF.

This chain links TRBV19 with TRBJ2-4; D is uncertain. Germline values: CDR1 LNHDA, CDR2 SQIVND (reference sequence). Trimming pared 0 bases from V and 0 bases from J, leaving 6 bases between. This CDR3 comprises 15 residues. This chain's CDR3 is CASSIEGLAKNIQYF. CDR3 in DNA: TGTGCCAGTAGTATAGAGGGCTTAGCCAAAAACATTCAGTACTTC.

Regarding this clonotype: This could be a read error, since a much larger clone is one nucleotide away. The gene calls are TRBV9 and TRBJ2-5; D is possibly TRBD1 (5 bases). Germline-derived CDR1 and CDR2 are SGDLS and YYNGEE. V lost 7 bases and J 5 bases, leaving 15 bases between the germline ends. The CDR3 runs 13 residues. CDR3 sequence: CASGSGFPETQYF. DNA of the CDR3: TGTGCCAGCGGCTCAGGGTTCCCGGAGACCCAGTACTTC.